Sequencing of this TCR beta chain was carried out in a study of cytomegalovirus exposure and HLA in healthy donors. Study context: One earlier analysis, a look at about 179 million T cells, found 100 million to 130 million unique TCR beta sequences. General study points: Accurate prediction of HLA-A and HLA-B alleles (for most subjects) was reportedly achieved from TCR beta sequences. TCR beta V segments were, for the most part, productive about 90% or about 30% of the time in an earlier analysis.

Primers: 60 Vbeta forward and 13 Jbeta reverse. Sequencing was performed with immunoSEQ multiplex PCR; in TCRdb, only in-frame clones are kept and a portion is missing. The sample carries over 85,000 clones, about 60% recorded once. Concerning this clone itself: The antigen is undetermined. Other DNA sequences in this sample translate to the same CDR3.

Sequencing was carried out using PBMCs. The TCR originated in a human donor in good health.

CDR3 in amino acids: CASSGLASYNEQFF. CDR3 DNA sequence: TGTGCCAGTTCGGGACTAGCGTCTTACAATGAGCAGTTCTTC. The V and J genes are TRBV2 and TRBJ2-1; 10 bases fit TRBD2. The V gene's germline CDR1 is SNHLY and CDR2 FYNNEI. V gave up 9 bases and J gave up 4 bases; unmatched junction bases: 6. The CDR3 is 14 amino acids.